This T cell receptor beta chain appears in the sequencing data of a study of T cells in narcolepsy. Background on the study: Enrolled donors included narcolepsy type 1 or type 2 patients and healthy controls.

There are 16 residues in the CDR3. Trimming cost V 4 bases and J 2 bases, with 18 bases left between them. Germline assignment: CDR1 MGHRA and CDR2 YSYEKL. Sequencing was performed with immunoSEQ multiplex PCR; in TCRdb, only in-frame clones are kept and a portion is missing. The table records over 40,000 clones, around 88% of them present only once. The chain couples TRBV4-1 to TRBJ2-7; D might be TRBD2 (6 bases). Sequencing was carried out using CD45RA- memory CD4+ T cells from PBMCs. The receptor's source is a human donor with narcolepsy. CDR3 coding DNA: TGCGCCAGCAGCCGGGGTGGGGGACTGTTGGCCTACGAGCAGTACTTC. This gives the protein CASSRGGGLLAYEQYF.